This T cell receptor (beta chain) was recorded in a study of human T cells and chemical hapten exposure. On the study more broadly: TCR yields per sample varied mostly from small pooled library volume differences.

TCRdb reprocessed the RACE reads with MiXCR, giving one entry per CDR3 protein. The repertoire holds over 45,000 distinct CDR3 sequences, with roughly a tenth as singletons. In its sample, this clonotype was seen many times. No antigen is known for it. V was pared by 6 bases and J by 6 bases, with 17 bases between. This CDR3 region has 14 residues. Germline loops: CDR1 MNHEY, CDR2 SVGAGI. Study-level points and caveats: Sensitizing to DPC left TCRs with a frequency above 1 in 1000 unaltered. Compared with pre-sensitization or healthy control sets, expanded TCRs clustered more.

Time point noted: patch test 1, 2 weeks after DPC sensitization. As to treatment: therapeutic diphenylcyclopropenone sensitization with weekly scalp DPC. The clonotype originates from a middle-aged woman with alopecia areata. Some clones in this sample may be carry-over from other donors' samples. V is TRBV6-5 and J is TRBJ1-2; no clear D gene. The input for sequencing was whole blood, taken in connection with sensitization to the hapten diphenylcyclopropenone (DPC). The CDR3 nucleotides read TGTGCCAGCAGGAACCTCGACGGACCGGATGGCTACACCTTC. Its translation is CASRNLDGPDGYTF.